The 18 T cell receptor beta chains given below trace back to one sample, sequenced in a study of T cell repertoires in cytomegalovirus infection (dated by TCRdb to about 2019). The listed sequencing device is Illumina HiSeq 1500. TCRdb reran the public reads through fastp at Q25 and MiXCR, keeping productive beta chains. One record per CDR3 amino acid sequence lists the most common genes and DNA. The sample data list approximately 300,000 distinct CDR3 sequences, and just under 25% of these were observed just once. The ten largest clones take up 10% to 15% of the sample. The sample's treatment or condition, from its label and the paper: in vitro stimulation with specific CMV peptide epitopes to enrich CMV-specific T cells. Their antigens remain unidentified. The specimen comprised cultured PBMCs, sampled from culture after CMV antigen stimulation. The source of these receptors is a human donor in good health (CMV status not recorded). Some clones in this sample may be carry-over from other donors' samples.

The chain recombines TRBV5-1 with TRBJ2-1, with D unclear. V lost 2 bases and J lost 0, with 9 bases in between. There are 15 residues in the CDR3. Germline CDR1 is SGHRS and CDR2 is YFSETQ. DNA for the CDR3: TGCGCCAGCAGCTTTGGACCTAGCTCCTACAATGAGCAGTTCTTC. Translated: CASSFGPSSYNEQFF.

J is TRBJ2-3 and V is TRBV19; 10 bases line up with TRBD2. Looked up from germline, CDR1 is LNHDA and CDR2 is SQIVND (reference sequence). The ends lost 2 bases at V and 6 bases at J; junction bases unmatched: 5. The CDR3 runs to 15 residues. The DNA of the CDR3 is TGTGCCAGTAGTATATCTAGCGGGAGATCGGATACGCAGTATTTT. Translating it yields CASSISSGRSDTQYF. The full variable domain, rest sourced from reference TRBV19 and TRBJ2-3, is DGGITQSPKYLFRKEGQNVTLSCEQNLNHDAMYWYRQDPGQGLRLIYYSQIVNDFQKGDIAEGYSVSREKKESFPLTVTSAQKNPTAFYLCASSISSGRSDTQYFGPGTRLTVL.

This clonotype was detected a few times. This CDR3 is CASSYSSGVYEQYV. DNA for the CDR3: TGTGCCAGCAGTTACTCGTCGGGGGTCTACGAGCAGTACGTC. The rearrangement links TRBV6-2 or TRBV6-3 to TRBJ2-7, with D maybe TRBD2 (6 bases). CDR1 is MNHEY and CDR2 is SVGEGT in the germline V gene. CDR3 size: 14 residues. Trimming pared 0 bases from V and 3 bases from J, leaving 9 bases between.

The chain combines TRBV7-2 with TRBJ2-1; TRBD2 might be the D (6 bases). V was cut by 5 bases and J by 0 bases, with 11 bases left in between. Germline CDR1 and CDR2: SGHTA and FQGNSA. There are 15 residues in the CDR3. The chain's CDR3 is CASSARTNSYNEQFF. Written as DNA, the CDR3 is TGTGCCAGCAGCGCTCGGACTAACTCCTACAATGAGCAGTTCTTC.

V is TRBV5-4 and J is TRBJ2-3; 7 bases map to TRBD2. Germline values: CDR1 SGHNT, CDR2 YYREEE (reference sequence). This CDR3 contains 14 residues. V shed 3 bases, J shed 5 bases, and the junction held 6 bases outside the gene matches. The CDR3 is CASSSPGGGDTQYF. The CDR3 bases are TGTGCCAGCAGCTCCCCGGGAGGAGGAGATACGCAGTATTTT.

In its sample, this clonotype was seen a few times. The V call is TRBV5-1, the J call TRBJ2-5; 15 bases align to TRBD2. The junction had 5 bases not matched to a gene; V was cut back by 4 bases and J by 4 bases. This CDR3 is 16 amino acids long. Looked up from germline, CDR1 is SGHRS and CDR2 is YFSETQ. CDR3 in amino acids: CASSTGLAGGAETQYF. In DNA, the CDR3 is TGCGCCAGCAGCACCGGACTAGCGGGAGGGGCAGAGACCCAGTACTTC.

This clonotype was detected ten times or more. The rearrangement links TRBV7-3 to TRBJ2-1; 13 positions agree with TRBD2. Germline V gives CDR1 SGHTA, CDR2 FQGTGA. The CDR3 runs 18 residues. Trimming cost V 5 bases and J 9 bases; bases outside gene matches: 16. This CDR3 reads CASSPNHVGTSGAGEQFF. The CDR3 bases are TGTGCCAGCAGCCCAAACCATGTAGGGACTAGCGGGGCGGGTGAGCAGTTCTTC. Supplemented by reference TRBV7-3 and TRBJ2-1, the full variable domain reads GAGVSQTPSNKVTEKGKYVELRCDPISGHTALYWYRQSLGQGPEFLIYFQGTGAADDSGLPNDRFFAVRPEGSVSTLKIQRTERGDSAVYLCASSPNHVGTSGAGEQFFGPGTRLTVL.

This clonotype was detected many times. This sequence joins TRBV5-6 and TRBJ2-7; 8 nucleotides line up with TRBD2. The germline V gene encodes CDR1 SGHDT and CDR2 YYEEEE. The CDR3 loop spans 15 amino acids. The J segment lost 0 bases and the V segment lost 4 bases, leaving 6 bases of the junction unmatched. Written as DNA, the CDR3 is TGTGCCAGCAGCCGACTAGCGCAGAGCTCCTACGAGCAGTACGTC. Protein: CASSRLAQSSYEQYV.

This clonotype appeared many times. The chain has TRBV7-8 and TRBJ2-7; D possibly corresponds to TRBD2 (7 bases). Trimming removed 2 bases at V and 2 bases at J, with 13 bases between. The CDR3 is made up of 15 amino acids. Germline CDR1 SGHVS, CDR2 FQNEAQ. In nucleotides, the CDR3 is TGTGCCAGCAGCTTATTGCGGGGGCTAACCTACGAGCAGTACTTC. This sequence encodes CASSLLRGLTYEQYF.

This clonotype came up a few times. The V and J genes are TRBV12-3 or TRBV12-4 and TRBJ2-7, with 9 bases matching TRBD2. The CDR3 loop spans 17 amino acids. After removal of 5 bases from V and 4 bases from J, the junction contained 15 bases not matched to a gene. CDR3 DNA sequence: TGTGCCAGCAGTAGTCGGAGATTGGCGGGGGGGGCGTACGAGCAGTACTTC. This translates into CASSSRRLAGGAYEQYF.

This clonotype was seen only a few times. V is TRBV3-1 and J is TRBJ2-5, with D perhaps given as TRBD1 or TRBD2 (5 bases each). Looked up from germline, CDR1 is LGHDT and CDR2 is YNNKEL (reference sequence). The V end was cut by 4 bases, the J end by 5 bases, with 17 bases between. The CDR3 consists of 15 residues. CDR3 sequence reads: CASSPYEGSGETQYF. The DNA of the CDR3 is TGTGCCAGCAGCCCGTACGAGGGGTCCGGTGAGACCCAGTACTTC.

V and J are TRBV7-2 and TRBJ2-1, with D tentatively TRBD1 or TRBD2 (5 bases each). Per the germline V gene, CDR1 is SGHTA and CDR2 is FQGNSA. The CDR3 has 13 residues. Trimming took 5 bases from V and 11 from J, leaving 16 bases between them. This chain's CDR3 is CASSLRDPPQQFF. The CDR3 DNA follows: TGTGCCAGCAGCCTCCGGGACCCCCCGCAGCAGTTCTTC.

The chain carries TRBV7-2 and TRBJ2-1; TRBD2 aligns across 11 bases. The V gene's germline CDR1 is SGHTA and CDR2 FQGNSA. J gave up 10 bases and V 1 base, and 6 bases lay outside the gene matches. The CDR3 contains 15 residues. The CDR3 DNA is TGTGCCAGCAGCTTAGAAGTACTAGCGGGAGTAGAGCAGTTCTTC. Translated, it gives CASSLEVLAGVEQFF.

This clonotype was detected only a few times. This sequence joins TRBV20-1 and TRBJ2-5; D not certain. Germline loops: CDR1 DFQATT, CDR2 SNEGSKA (reference sequence). V lost 1 base, J lost 5 bases, and 11 bases lay in between. The CDR3 contains 13 residues. The CDR3 protein is CSARGLASETQYF. The CDR3 DNA reads TGCAGTGCTAGAGGGTTAGCTTCGGAGACCCAGTACTTC.

This clonotype was seen only a few times. The rearrangement links TRBV6-1 to TRBJ2-5, with TRBD2 identical over 10 bases. Looked up from germline, CDR1 is MNHNS and CDR2 is SASEGT. The length of the CDR3 is 17 residues. V trimming: 4 bases; J trimming: 5 bases; junction bases outside the gene matches: 13. The CDR3 spells CASSARGAIAGGETQYF. CDR3 DNA: TGTGCCAGCAGTGCCCGCGGAGCGATAGCGGGAGGTGAGACCCAGTACTTC.

This clonotype was recorded many times. The rearrangement links TRBV6-2 or TRBV6-3 to TRBJ2-5; no definite D call. The CDR3 consists of 13 residues. Germline-derived CDR1 and CDR2 are MNHEY and SVGEGT. The germline V and J ends were trimmed by 2 bases and 3 bases, with 7 bases remaining between them. The CDR3 sequence is CASSYNRKETQYF. CDR3 DNA sequence: TGTGCCAGCAGTTACAACAGAAAAGAGACCCAGTACTTC.

This clonotype was found a few times. This sequence joins TRBV7-2 and TRBJ2-1, with D possibly being TRBD2 (5 bases). CDR1 and CDR2 from the germline V gene are SGHTA and FQGNSA. The CDR3 covers 14 residues. V was clipped by 4 bases and J by 9 bases, with 16 bases between them. In DNA, the CDR3 is TGTGCCAGCAGCTCTCCACTAGGTTTGGGTGAGCAGTTCTTC. This encodes CASSSPLGLGEQFF.

There are many counts of this clonotype. V gene TRBV7-2 combines with J gene TRBJ2-5; no definite D call. CDR3 length equals 15 residues. Germline CDR1 and CDR2: SGHTA and FQGNSA. Between the trimmed V and J ends, which lost 4 bases and 4 bases, there was a span of 16 bases. DNA of the CDR3: TGTGCCAGCAGCTCGAGCTATAGAGTTACAGAGACCCAGTACTTC. This encodes CASSSSYRVTETQYF. Variable domain in full (rest from reference TRBV7-2 and TRBJ2-5): GAGVSQSPSNKVTEKGKDVELRCDPISGHTALYWYRQSLGQGLEFLIYFQGNSAPDKSGLPSDRFSAERTGGSVSTLTIQRTQQEDSAVYLCASSSSYRVTETQYFGPGTRLLVL.